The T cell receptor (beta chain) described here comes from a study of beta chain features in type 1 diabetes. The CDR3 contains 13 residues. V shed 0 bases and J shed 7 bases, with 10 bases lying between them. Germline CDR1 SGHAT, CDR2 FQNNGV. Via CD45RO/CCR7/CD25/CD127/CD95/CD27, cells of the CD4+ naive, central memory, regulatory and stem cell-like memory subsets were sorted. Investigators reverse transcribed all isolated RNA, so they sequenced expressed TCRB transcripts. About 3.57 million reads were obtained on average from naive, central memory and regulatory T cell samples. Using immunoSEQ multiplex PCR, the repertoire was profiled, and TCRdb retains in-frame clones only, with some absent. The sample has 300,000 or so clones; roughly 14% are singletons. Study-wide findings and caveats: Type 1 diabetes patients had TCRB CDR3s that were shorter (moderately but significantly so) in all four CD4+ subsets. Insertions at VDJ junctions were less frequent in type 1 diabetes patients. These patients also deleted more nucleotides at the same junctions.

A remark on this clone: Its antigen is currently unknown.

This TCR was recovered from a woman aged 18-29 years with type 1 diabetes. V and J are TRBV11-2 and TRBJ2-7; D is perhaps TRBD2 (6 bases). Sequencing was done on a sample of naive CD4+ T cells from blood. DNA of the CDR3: TGTGCCAGCAGCTTAGATCTACTAGCAGAGCAGTACGTC. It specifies CASSLDLLAEQYV.